Below are 28 T cell receptor beta chains sequenced from a single sample in a study of OX40 agonist ivuxolimab in advanced cancers. Some clones are missing from TCRdb's copy, which holds only in-frame ones; the method was immunoSEQ multiplex PCR. The table shows approximately 88,000 clones, with 70% to 90% occurring only once. Sequencing used CD4+ or CD8+ T cells sorted from blood, obtained in a trial of the OX40 agonist ivuxolimab. These receptors were obtained from an adult with an advanced solid tumor such as melanoma, head and neck, liver or kidney cancer.

The J gene is TRBJ1-1, the V gene TRBV30; no definite D call. The CDR3 extends over 14 amino acids. The germline CDR1 and CDR2 sequences are GTSNPN and SVGIG (reference sequence). V was pared by 3 bases and J by 0 bases, with 11 bases between. The CDR3 is CAWRSGNLNTEAFF. CDR3 sequence (DNA): TGTGCCTGGAGGTCGGGCAACCTGAACACTGAAGCTTTCTTT. The entire variable domain, with the rest obtained from reference TRBV30 and TRBJ1-1, is as follows: SQTIHQWPATLVQPVGSPLSLECTVEGTSNPNLYWYRQAAGRGLQLLFYSVGIGQISSEVPQNLSASRPQDRQFILSSKKLLLSDSGFYLCAWRSGNLNTEAFFGQGTRLTVV.

The chain joins TRBV5-4 to TRBJ2-6; D call uncertain. Trimming took 3 bases from V and 2 from J, leaving 9 bases between them. CDR1 is SGHNT and CDR2 is YYREEE in the germline V gene (reference sequence). This CDR3 is built from 15 residues. The CDR3 sequence is CASSSGLTGANVLTF. The DNA of the CDR3 is TGTGCCAGCAGCTCCGGGTTAACTGGGGCCAACGTCCTGACTTTC.

V gene TRBV7-2 combines with J gene TRBJ2-1, with 11 bases lining up with TRBD2. V gave up 0 bases and J gave up 12 bases; unmatched junction bases: 4. CDR3 size: 14 residues. From germline, CDR1 is SGHTA and CDR2 FQGNSA. The CDR3 DNA sequence: TGTGCCAGCAGCTTAGCGCTAGCGGGGGGTTGGCAGTTCTTC. It codes for CASSLALAGGWQFF.

The J gene is TRBJ1-4, the V gene TRBV5-1; D not resolved. Germline CDR1 is SGHRS and CDR2 is YFSETQ. Deletions cut 0 bases from V and 8 bases from J, with 8 bases between. The CDR3 loop spans 13 amino acids. This CDR3 reads CASSLGGLEKLFF. The CDR3, as DNA: TGCGCCAGCAGCTTGGGAGGGTTGGAAAAACTGTTTTTT.

The chain links TRBV15 to TRBJ1-1; D remains ambiguous. Trimming stripped 0 bases from V and 8 bases from J, with 10 bases between. The CDR3 is 13 residues long. Germline CDR1 reads LNHNV; CDR2 reads YYDKDF (reference sequence). The chain's CDR3 is CATSRDHNSEAFF. CDR3 nucleotides: TGTGCCACCAGCAGAGACCACAATTCAGAAGCTTTCTTT.

A remark on this clone: One end of the junction is discordant with germline, which a read error may explain. The chain recombines TRBV6-1 with TRBJ1-5; the D is unclear. The CDR3 loop spans 16 amino acids. Germline CDR1 MNHNS, CDR2 SASEGT. The CDR3, as DNA: TGTGCCAGCAGTGAACTATCGGGGTATAGCAGTCAGCCCCAGCATTTT. This encodes CASSELSGYSSQPQHF.

This rearrangement joins TRBV2 to TRBJ1-4; 8 nucleotides align to TRBD1. This CDR3 has 13 amino acids. V lost 7 bases and J lost 6; bases outside the gene matches: 4. Germline V CDR1 and CDR2: SNHLY, FYNNEI. The CDR3 reads CASKTGEYEKLFF. In DNA, the CDR3 is TGTGCCAGCAAGACAGGGGAATATGAAAAACTGTTTTTT.

The CDR3 DNA reads as TGTGCCAGCAGTTTTTCGGCCCCTGGTGGGACCCAGTACTTC. Translation gives CASSFSAPGGTQYF. The chain links TRBV27 to TRBJ2-5; D unresolved. V lost 3 bases and J lost 7, with 15 bases in between. CDR1 is MNHEY, CDR2 SMNVEV, per germline (reference sequence). There are 14 residues in the CDR3.

The DNA for the CDR3 is TGTGCCAGCAGTGCCGGACAGATTAACTATGGCTACACCTTC. This translates into CASSAGQINYGYTF. V gene TRBV6-6 combines with J gene TRBJ1-2; D possibly corresponds to TRBD1 (6 bases). CDR1 and CDR2 from the germline V gene are MNHNY and SVGAGI (reference sequence). The ends were cut back, 5 bases at V and 1 base at J, with 11 bases in the middle. The CDR3 is 14 residues long.

J is TRBJ1-1 and V is TRBV6-1, with 8 bases identical to TRBD1. Trimming removed 6 bases from V and 11 bases from J; junction bases left unmatched: 14. Germline V gene sequence: CDR1 MNHNS, CDR2 SASEGT. The CDR3 contains 14 residues. The CDR3 is CASSKAGGAGWAFF. For the CDR3, the DNA is TGTGCCAGCAGCAAAGCAGGGGGCGCAGGTTGGGCTTTCTTT.

The chain links TRBV19 to TRBJ2-7, with D unresolved. CDR3 length equals 13 residues. The V end lost 3 bases, the J end lost 4 bases, and 10 bases lay between the germline ends. In germline, CDR1 is LNHDA, CDR2 SQIVND (reference sequence). Here the CDR3 DNA reads TGTGCCAGTAGTATCCAGGATGGGTACGAGCAGTACTTC. Its protein is CASSIQDGYEQYF.

The gene calls are TRBV4-1 and TRBJ2-7; 11 nucleotides align to TRBD2. CDR1 MGHRA and CDR2 YSYEKL come from the germline V gene. Trimming cost V 2 bases and J 2 bases; bases outside gene matches: 11. The CDR3 is 18 residues long. The CDR3 DNA reads TGCGCCAGCAGCCAAACCACCTTCACTAGCGGGGGCACCTACGAGCAGTACTTC. Residues: CASSQTTFTSGGTYEQYF.

The chain couples TRBV19 to TRBJ2-1, with D perhaps matching TRBD1 or TRBD2 (5 bases each). From germline, CDR1 is LNHDA and CDR2 SQIVND (reference sequence). The CDR3 sequence is 11 residues long. V was trimmed by 9 bases and J by 11 bases, leaving 14 bases between them. CDR3: CASEGRKQQFF. CDR3 in DNA: TGTGCCAGCGAGGGGAGAAAGCAGCAGTTCTTC.

CDR3 in DNA: TGTGCCACCAGCAGAGCCAGGGTGGCCACTGAAGCTTTCTTT. It codes for CATSRARVATEAFF. The chain uses TRBV15 and TRBJ1-1, with D tentatively TRBD1 (5 bases). Germline V gene lookup returns CDR1 LNHNV and CDR2 YYDKDF (reference sequence). V was clipped by 1 base and J by 4 bases, with 10 bases between them. The CDR3 consists of 14 residues.

This clone was recorded only once. The chain links TRBV6-1 to TRBJ2-7, with 10 bases lining up with TRBD1. Germline V CDR1 and CDR2: MNHNS, SASEGT. This CDR3 spans 14 amino acids. The trim removed 7 bases at V and 1 base at J, leaving 4 bases unmatched. CDR3 residues: CASNRDRGSYEQYF. The CDR3 coding sequence is TGTGCCAGCAATCGGGACAGGGGATCCTACGAGCAGTACTTC.

The rearrangement uses TRBV7-6 and TRBJ2-2; D not certain. CDR3 length: 18 amino acids. In germline, CDR1 is SGHVS, CDR2 FNYEAQ. Trimming took off 5 bases at V and 0 bases at J, with 19 bases between the two ends. CDR3 bases: TGTGCCAGCAGCCCCGGATTGGGCGGATTTACGAACACCGGGGAGCTGTTTTTT. Its protein product is CASSPGLGGFTNTGELFF.

This clone was seen only once. The chain is built from TRBV19 and TRBJ2-7, with TRBD2 matching 9 bases. Germline V gene sequence: CDR1 LNHDA, CDR2 SQIVND (reference sequence). The CDR3 length is 15 residues. The junction had 8 bases not matched to a gene; V was cut back by 4 bases and J by 4 bases. DNA of the CDR3: TGTGCCAGTAGTAAGAGATTAGCGGGGGTATACGAGCAGTACTTC. Encoded protein: CASSKRLAGVYEQYF.

The chain is built from TRBV5-1 and TRBJ2-5; D is perhaps TRBD1 or TRBD2 (5 bases each). Germline lookup yields CDR1 SGHRS and CDR2 YFSETQ. CDR3 length equals 18 residues. Trimming pared 0 bases from V and 1 base from J, leaving 19 bases between. CDR3 coding DNA: TGCGCCAGCAGCTTGGTCGCCGGGGCCCCGGGGCGCCAAGAGACCCAGTACTTC. Its translation: CASSLVAGAPGRQETQYF.

In DNA form, the CDR3 reads TGTGCCAGCAGTTACTCGGGCTATAGCCAAGAGACCCAGTACTTC. This gives the protein CASSYSGYSQETQYF. This sequence joins TRBV6-6 and TRBJ2-5; D remains ambiguous. This CDR3 comprises 15 residues. Trimming pared 0 bases from V and 1 base from J, leaving 9 bases between. Germline CDR1 and CDR2: MNHNY and SVGAGI (reference sequence).

The genes are TRBV30 and TRBJ1-4; TRBD1 matches 7 bases. CDR1 is GTSNPN, CDR2 SVGIG, per germline (reference sequence). The CDR3 consists of 14 residues. Trimming at V came to 4 bases and at J to 7 bases, leaving 9 bases not matched to a gene. The CDR3 nucleotides read TGTGCCTGGACTGGGGGACAGACCCTTGAAAAACTGTTTTTT. Translation: CAWTGGQTLEKLFF.

The chain's CDR3 is CASSPQSGENTEAFF. DNA of the CDR3: TGTGCCAGCTCACCACAGTCAGGGGAGAACACTGAAGCTTTCTTT. The V gene is TRBV18, the J gene TRBJ1-1; D might be TRBD1 (6 bases). Germline V lookup: CDR1 KGHSH, CDR2 LQKENI. This CDR3 is 15 amino acids long. With 1 base removed from V and 1 base from J, the gap between germline ends came to 10 bases.

This chain uses TRBV5-6 with TRBJ1-5, with D perhaps TRBD1 (5 bases). The CDR3 is 17 amino acids. From germline, CDR1 is SGHDT and CDR2 YYEEEE. The germline V and J ends were trimmed by 4 bases and 6 bases, with 23 bases remaining between them. CDR3 bases: TGTGCCAGCAGCCCCCGGACATTGAGAGGGGACGGTCAGCCCCAGCATTTT. Translation gives CASSPRTLRGDGQPQHF.

The chain combines TRBV19 with TRBJ1-4; 12 bases map to TRBD1. Trimming removed 4 bases from V and 7 bases from J; junction bases left unmatched: 16. The CDR3 is 19 amino acids. Germline V lookup: CDR1 LNHDA, CDR2 SQIVND (reference sequence). CDR3 nucleotides: TGTGCCAGTAGTAAGCAATACCTTGGAGGGACAGGGGGCTTTGAAAAACTGTTTTTT. It is translated as CASSKQYLGGTGGFEKLFF.

The J gene is TRBJ2-7, the V gene TRBV4-1, with D possibly matching TRBD2 (5 bases). Germline CDR1 reads MGHRA; CDR2 reads YSYEKL. The ends were cut back, 1 base at V and 5 bases at J, with 15 bases in the middle. The CDR3 is 15 residues long. The CDR3 is CASSQVGGLAHEQYF. In nucleotides, the CDR3 is TGCGCCAGCAGCCAAGTAGGTGGACTTGCCCACGAGCAGTACTTC.

V gene TRBV30 combines with J gene TRBJ2-7; TRBD1 matches at 11 bases. With 0 bases clipped from V and 5 bases from J, the junction kept 3 bases outside the gene matches. This CDR3 is 14 amino acids long. Germline V lookup: CDR1 GTSNPN, CDR2 SVGIG (reference sequence). In nucleotides, the CDR3 is TGTGCCTGGAGTGTAGGACAGGGGGCCAACGAGCAGTACTTC. It yields the protein CAWSVGQGANEQYF.

The V call is TRBV15, the J call TRBJ2-1, with TRBD1 matching over 7 bases. This CDR3 comprises 15 residues. The V segment lost 5 bases and the J segment 4 bases; nucleotides outside the gene matches: 8. CDR1 is LNHNV, CDR2 YYDKDF, per germline (reference sequence). The DNA for the CDR3 is TGTGCCACCAGCCCACTCGACAGGGATTACAATGAGCAGTTCTTC. It yields the protein CATSPLDRDYNEQFF. The full variable domain, in which reference TRBV15 and TRBJ2-1 provide the parts outside the CDR3, is DAMVIQNPRYQVTQFGKPVTLSCSQTLNHNVMYWYQQKSSQAPKLLFHYYDKDFNNEADTPDNFQSRRPNTSFCFLDIRSPGLGDTAMYLCATSPLDRDYNEQFFGPGTRLTVL.

Only one count was recorded for this clone. The chain combines TRBV14 with TRBJ1-1, with a possible D match to TRBD1 (6 bases). The germline V gene has CDR1 SGHDN and CDR2 FVKESK. The CDR3 runs 16 residues. Trimming removed 3 bases at V and 0 bases at J, with 14 bases between. CDR3 DNA sequence: TGTGCCAGCAGCCAGCGACAGGCTTTCCTGAACACTGAAGCTTTCTTT. Translating it yields CASSQRQAFLNTEAFF. The entire variable domain, with the rest obtained from reference TRBV14 and TRBJ1-1, is as follows: EAGVTQFPSHSVIEKGQTVTLRCDPISGHDNLYWYRRVMGKEIKFLLHFVKESKQDESGMPNNRFLAERTGGTYSTLKVQPAELEDSGVYFCASSQRQAFLNTEAFFGQGTRLTVV.

This clone was counted a single time. The chain is built from TRBV7-2 and TRBJ2-7; 7 positions match TRBD1. Trimming took 2 bases from V and 6 from J; bases not matched to a gene: 7. CDR1 is SGHTA and CDR2 is FQGNSA in the germline V gene. The CDR3 is 14 amino acids. The CDR3 region is CASSLSGQGVEQYF. CDR3 DNA sequence: TGTGCCAGCAGCTTATCCGGCCAGGGGGTCGAGCAGTACTTC.